These 20 T cell receptor beta chains were all obtained from the same sample, sequenced in a study of shared T cell receptors in the human thymus. Some clones are missing from TCRdb's copy, which holds only in-frame ones; the method was immunoSEQ multiplex PCR. This table holds 500,000 to 550,000 clones, more than 75% found once. These records were also assigned to another study, of human thymus T cells.

The specimen was thymocytes. The receptors were sampled from a boy younger than two with a congenital heart defect.

The CDR3: CASSLGAPGVDTF. The CDR3 region has the DNA TGTGCCAGCAGCTTAGGAGCTCCGGGGGTAGACACCTTC. The chain uses TRBV5-8 and TRBJ1-2; weak D call: TRBD1 (5 bases). In germline, CDR1 is SGHTS, CDR2 YDEGEE. The CDR3 totals 13 residues. The V end lost 2 bases, the J end lost 12 bases, and 17 bases lay between the germline ends. Variable domain in full (rest from reference TRBV5-8 and TRBJ1-2): EAGVTQSPTHLIKTRGQQATLRCSPISGHTSVYWYQQALGLGLQFLLWYDEGEERNRGNFPPRFSGRQFPNYSSELNVNALELEDSALYLCASSLGAPGVDTFGSGTRLTVV.

This clone was counted only a few times. This chain uses TRBV5-4 with TRBJ2-7, with 15 bases lining up with TRBD2. Germline V gene data show CDR1 as SGHNT and CDR2 as YYREEE (reference sequence). This CDR3 spans 18 amino acids. The V and J ends lost 0 bases and 3 bases, in that order; junction bases with no gene match: 7. CDR3 sequence (DNA): TGTGCCAGCAGCTTGGTGGGGACTAGCGGGAGGAGGAACTACGAGCAGTACTTC. Translated, it gives CASSLVGTSGRRNYEQYF.

The chain couples TRBV2 to TRBJ2-1; D not certain. Deletions cut 0 bases from V and 6 bases from J, with 18 bases between. Per the germline V gene, CDR1 is SNHLY and CDR2 is FYNNEI. CDR3 size: 17 residues. The CDR3 here is CASSEASALVRSNEQFF. As DNA, the CDR3 is TGTGCCAGCAGTGAAGCCTCCGCTCTTGTGCGATCCAATGAGCAGTTCTTC.

Notes on this clone: The germline gene is not matched at one end of the junction; a read error may be the cause. The rearrangement uses TRBV7-7 and TRBJ2-3; possible D gene TRBD2, 5 bases. Germline values: CDR1 SSHAT, CDR2 FNYEAQ (reference sequence). The CDR3 length is 14 residues. Written as DNA, the CDR3 is TGTGCTAGCAGCTCTACTGGGCCCGGAGGTACGCAGTATTTT. Amino acids: CASSSTGPGGTQYF.

The chain employs TRBV7-9 and TRBJ1-1, with 7 bases identical to TRBD1. After removal of 11 bases from V and 0 bases from J, the junction contained 6 bases not matched to a gene. The germline gives CDR1 SEHNR, CDR2 FQNEAQ (reference sequence). The CDR3 consists of 13 residues. The chain's CDR3 is CAGHGTVNTEAFF. In DNA, the CDR3 is TGTGCCGGACACGGGACAGTGAACACTGAAGCTTTCTTT. Supplemented by reference TRBV7-9 and TRBJ1-1, the full variable domain reads DTGVSQNPRHKITKRGQNVTFRCDPISEHNRLYWYRQTLGQGPEFLTYFQNEAQLEKSRLLSDRFSAERPKGSFSTLEIQRTEQGDSAMYLCAGHGTVNTEAFFGQGTRLTVV.

The V call is TRBV7-2, the J call TRBJ1-2; TRBD1 matches at 7 bases. The CDR3 totals 14 residues. V was pared by 7 bases and J by 2 bases, with 7 bases of the junction left unmatched. Germline assignment: CDR1 SGHTA and CDR2 FQGNSA. The CDR3 is CASTPDRTNYGYTF. CDR3 coding DNA: TGTGCCAGCACCCCGGACAGGACCAACTATGGCTACACCTTC.

The sample holds a few counts of this clone. The chain employs TRBV7-9 and TRBJ1-3, with a possible D match to TRBD1 (6 bases). Germline CDR1 reads SEHNR; CDR2 reads FQNEAQ (reference sequence). This CDR3 spans 15 amino acids. Trimming left V 8 bases short and J 0 bases short, with 14 bases between. CDR3 nucleotides: TGTGCCAGCGCCCCAACAGGGTCCTCTGGAAACACCATATATTTT. This translates into CASAPTGSSGNTIYF. Using reference TRBV7-9 and TRBJ1-3 for the parts outside the CDR3, the full variable domain is DTGVSQNPRHKITKRGQNVTFRCDPISEHNRLYWYRQTLGQGPEFLTYFQNEAQLEKSRLLSDRFSAERPKGSFSTLEIQRTEQGDSAMYLCASAPTGSSGNTIYFGEGSWLTVV.

This sequence joins TRBV27 and TRBJ2-4; no clear D. With 5 bases removed from V and 0 bases from J, the gap between germline ends came to 20 bases. Looked up from germline, CDR1 is MNHEY and CDR2 is SMNVEV (reference sequence). The CDR3 length is 18 residues. The CDR3 nucleotides are TGTGCCAGCAGTCCCCTCAGGCTGGAAAACTTAGCCAAAAACATTCAGTACTTC. Translated, it gives CASSPLRLENLAKNIQYF.

This chain connects TRBV10-1 to TRBJ2-3; D unclear. The CDR3 length is 15 residues. V was trimmed by 5 bases and J by 0 bases, leaving 12 bases between them. Germline lookup yields CDR1 WNHNN and CDR2 SYGVQD (reference sequence). CDR3 bases: TGCGCCAGCAGTCCCCGGGTCCCTAGCACAGATACGCAGTATTTT. Amino acids: CASSPRVPSTDTQYF.

The chain is built from TRBV7-2 and TRBJ2-7; D perhaps matches TRBD2 (8 bases). The V gene lost 5 bases and the J gene lost 0 bases, with 14 bases spanning the gap. The CDR3 runs to 15 residues. Germline-derived CDR1 and CDR2 are SGHTA and FQGNSA. The CDR3 protein is CASSRAGDSSYEQYF. The DNA of the CDR3 is TGTGCCAGCAGCCGAGCGGGGGACAGCTCCTACGAGCAGTACTTC.

The V and J genes are TRBV27 and TRBJ1-2; D is undetermined. The ends were cut back, 6 bases at V and 1 base at J, with 12 bases in the middle. The CDR3 is 14 residues long. Germline V lookup: CDR1 MNHEY, CDR2 SMNVEV (reference sequence). The CDR3 reads CASSPTDNNYGYTF. The CDR3 DNA reads as TGTGCCAGCAGCCCTACCGACAATAACTATGGCTACACCTTC.

The chain couples TRBV19 to TRBJ2-1; 8 bases line up with TRBD2. This CDR3 has 16 amino acids. Germline values: CDR1 LNHDA, CDR2 SQIVND (reference sequence). Trimming at V came to 4 bases and at J to 5 bases, leaving 10 bases not matched to a gene. In DNA form, the CDR3 reads TGTGCCAGTAGTAAGGGGGGCGGGAGGATCAACAATGAGCAGTTCTTC. This translates into CASSKGGGRINNEQFF.

In its sample, this clone was seen a few times. The chain uses TRBV28 and TRBJ2-7, with 11 positions matching TRBD2. The V segment lost 1 base and the J segment 3 bases; nucleotides outside the gene matches: 2. The CDR3 is made up of 15 amino acids. The V gene's germline CDR1 is MDHEN and CDR2 SYDVKM. In nucleotides, the CDR3 is TGTGCCAGCAGTTTATCCGGGACTAGCGGCTACGAGCAGTACTTC. Its protein is CASSLSGTSGYEQYF.

To note about this clone: One end of the junction is discordant with germline, which a read error may explain. V usage is TRBV30 and J usage is TRBJ2-7; 11 bases are a match to TRBD2. This CDR3 region has 14 residues. Germline V gives CDR1 GTSNPN, CDR2 SVGIG (reference sequence). CDR3 DNA: TGTGCCTGGAGTGTACTAGCGGGAGTCCCTTCTAAAATTTTC. It translates to CAWSVLAGVPSKIF.

The J gene is TRBJ2-7, the V gene TRBV7-8; weak D call: TRBD2 (5 bases). The CDR3 sequence is 18 residues long. Germline loops: CDR1 SGHVS, CDR2 FQNEAQ. V dropped 1 base and J dropped 0 bases, with 19 bases sitting between them. For the CDR3, the DNA is TGTGCCAGCAGCTTAGACGGCTCCTACGGGGTAAGCTCCTACGAGCAGTACTTC. Its translation: CASSLDGSYGVSSYEQYF. The full variable domain, completed using reference TRBV7-8 and TRBJ2-7, is GAGVSQSPRYKVAKRGQDVALRCDPISGHVSLFWYQQALGQGPEFLTYFQNEAQLDKSGLPSDRFFAERPEGSVSTLKIQRTQQEDSAVYLCASSLDGSYGVSSYEQYFGPGTRLTVT.

The chain recombines TRBV11-2 with TRBJ2-1, with D possibly TRBD2 on 5 matching bases. The length of the CDR3 is 16 residues. V was cut by 4 bases and J by 8 bases, with 21 bases left in between. Per germline, CDR1 SGHAT and CDR2 FQNNGV. Here the CDR3 DNA reads TGTGCCAGCAGCTCTCCGGCGGGTACCCAGAACTATGAGCAGTTCTTC. Amino acid sequence: CASSSPAGTQNYEQFF.

The sample holds a few counts of this clone. The chain joins TRBV7-8 to TRBJ2-1, with 10 positions matching TRBD2. Germline CDR1 is SGHVS and CDR2 is FQNEAQ. This CDR3 contains 19 residues. The V gene end was trimmed by 3 bases and the J gene end by 0 bases; junction bases not matched to a gene: 11. The CDR3 region has the DNA TGTGCCAGCAGCTTTAGCCTTCGAGGACTAGCGGTCTCCTACAATGAGCAGTTCTTC. It encodes CASSFSLRGLAVSYNEQFF.

This clone appeared a few times. J is TRBJ1-2 and V is TRBV6-5; D ambiguous. The germline V gene has CDR1 MNHEY and CDR2 SVGAGI. Between the trimmed V and J ends, which lost 2 bases and 8 bases, there was a span of 18 bases. CDR3 size: 15 residues. The DNA for the CDR3 is TGTGCCAGCAGTTACAAACGGATACCGGAGGGCGGCTACACCTTC. Translating it yields CASSYKRIPEGGYTF.

The chain links TRBV4-2 to TRBJ1-1, with 12 bases matching TRBD1. Germline V CDR1 and CDR2: LGHNA, YNFKEQ. The CDR3 has 18 residues. V lost 3 bases to trimming and J lost 0 bases; unmatched junction nucleotides: 8. CDR3 sequence reads: CASSHPYGTGGMNTEAFF. In DNA, the CDR3 is TGTGCCAGCAGCCATCCATACGGGACAGGGGGCATGAACACTGAAGCTTTCTTT.

The chain links TRBV10-2 to TRBJ2-7; 9 nucleotides align to TRBD1. After removal of 3 bases from V and 5 bases from J, the junction contained 14 bases not matched to a gene. The CDR3 loop spans 17 amino acids. Germline CDR1 reads WSHSY; CDR2 reads SAAADI. CDR3 nucleotides: TGCGCCAGCAGTGAAGGGGGGACGGGACAGGGAGGCGACGAGCAGTACTTC. Translating gives CASSEGGTGQGGDEQYF.